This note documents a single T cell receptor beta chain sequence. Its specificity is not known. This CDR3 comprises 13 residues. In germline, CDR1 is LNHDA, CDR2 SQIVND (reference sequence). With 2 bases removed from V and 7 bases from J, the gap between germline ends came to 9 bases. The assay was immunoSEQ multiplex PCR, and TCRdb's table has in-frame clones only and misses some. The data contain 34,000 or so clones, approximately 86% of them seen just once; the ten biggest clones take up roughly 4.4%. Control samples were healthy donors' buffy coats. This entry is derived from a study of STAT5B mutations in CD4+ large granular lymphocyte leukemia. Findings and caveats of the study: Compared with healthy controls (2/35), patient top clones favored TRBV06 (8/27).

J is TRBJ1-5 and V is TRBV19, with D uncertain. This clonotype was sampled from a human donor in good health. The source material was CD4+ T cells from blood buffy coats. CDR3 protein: CASSIPFEQPQHF. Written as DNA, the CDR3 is TGTGCCAGTAGTATACCTTTTGAGCAGCCCCAGCATTTT. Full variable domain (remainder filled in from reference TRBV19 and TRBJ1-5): DGGITQSPKYLFRKEGQNVTLSCEQNLNHDAMYWYRQDPGQGLRLIYYSQIVNDFQKGDIAEGYSVSREKKESFPLTVTSAQKNPTAFYLCASSIPFEQPQHFGDGTRLSIL.